The 5 T cell receptor beta chains below come from one sample, sequenced in a study of T-cell reconstitution after alpha-beta-depleted transplantation in children. Construction of the TCRbeta library involved unique molecular identifiers. TCRdb re-called the PCR reads with MiXCR, one entry per CDR3 protein. The table records 240,000 or so distinct CDR3 sequences, around 7.8% of them present only once. The sample here was PBMCs, mostly from graft donor cells, taken 180 days after TCRalphabeta/CD19-depleted stem cell transplant. The receptors originated from a male patient aged 10 to 17 who had a stem cell transplant for acute lymphoblastic leukemia, so the T cells may come from the graft donor.

The chain combines TRBV7-9 with TRBJ2-5, with 7 bases identical to TRBD2. The CDR3 covers 15 residues. The germline V gene has CDR1 SEHNR and CDR2 FQNEAQ (reference sequence). Germline trimming cut 5 bases from V and 4 bases from J; bases unmatched to any gene: 10. CDR3 DNA sequence: TGTGCCAGCAGCCTCCGGGACTACCCCAGAGAGACCCAGTACTTC. It yields the protein CASSLRDYPRETQYF.

V usage is TRBV19 and J usage is TRBJ2-7; D ambiguous. Germline loops: CDR1 LNHDA, CDR2 SQIVND (reference sequence). Deletions cut 11 bases from V and 3 bases from J, with 14 bases between. This CDR3 contains 12 residues. The CDR3 region is CASGVVGYEQYF. CDR3 in DNA: TGTGCCTCTGGAGTCGTGGGCTACGAGCAGTACTTC.

This clonotype was counted ten times or more. V is TRBV5-6 and J is TRBJ2-7, with TRBD1 as a possible D gene (6 bases). The CDR3 is 15 amino acids. Germline V gene lookup returns CDR1 SGHDT and CDR2 YYEEEE. V was shortened by 2 bases and J by 0 bases, with 12 bases between the two germline ends. CDR3 in DNA: TGTGCCAGCAGCTTCCGAGGGGGAAGCTCCTACGAGCAGTACTTC. Its protein is CASSFRGGSSYEQYF.

This clonotype was counted many times. The chain employs TRBV2 and TRBJ1-2; D remains ambiguous. The germline gives CDR1 SNHLY, CDR2 FYNNEI. The CDR3 extends over 14 amino acids. V was pared by 3 bases and J by 0 bases, with 8 bases between. The CDR3 loop is CASSEVTPNYGYTF. CDR3 bases: TGTGCCAGCAGTGAGGTGACACCTAACTATGGCTACACCTTC. Full variable domain (rest looked up from reference TRBV2 and TRBJ1-2): EPEVTQTPSHQVTQMGQEVILRCVPISNHLYFYWYRQILGQKVEFLVSFYNNEISEKSEIFDDQFSVERPDGSNFTLKIRSTKLEDSAMYFCASSEVTPNYGYTFGSGTRLTVV.

This clonotype was observed at least ten times. CDR3 nucleotides: TGTGCCAGCAGCTTGCTCCGGGAGAAGTACAATGAGCAGTTCTTC. As protein: CASSLLREKYNEQFF. The chain joins TRBV5-4 to TRBJ2-1; D may be TRBD2 (6 bases). Between the trimmed V and J ends, which lost 1 base and 4 bases, there was a span of 12 bases. Germline CDR1 reads SGHNT; CDR2 reads YYREEE (reference sequence). This CDR3 comprises 15 residues.